The clone carrying this T cell receptor beta chain was recorded a few times. Its target is not known. This entry comes from a study of T-cell reconstitution after alpha-beta-depleted transplantation in children. General study findings and limits: Alpha-beta T cells about two months after transplant reportedly derived from several hundred expanded graft clones. Where some patients showed high TCRbeta diversity at day 60, it came from recipient T cells and thymic progenitors that had survived. Newly produced T cells mostly accounted for T-cell counts and diversity one year post-transplant.

The CDR3 length is 15 residues. CDR1 is SGHTA, CDR2 FQGNSA, per germline. J was trimmed by 6 bases and V by 4 bases; bases with no gene match: 7. This sample's TCRbeta library carried unique molecular identifier barcodes. TCRdb itself ran the PCR reads through MiXCR, one entry per CDR3 protein. The data show 250,000 to 300,000 distinct CDR3 sequences, with almost 8% seen just once and around 10% held by the top ten. Sequencing used peripheral blood, obtained 360 days after TCRalphabeta/CD19-depleted stem cell transplant. This chain links TRBV7-2 with TRBJ1-5; 9 bases match TRBD1. The clonotype originates from a female patient aged 2 to 10 who had a stem cell transplant for Fanconi anemia, so the T cells may come from the graft donor. In DNA, the CDR3 is TGTGCCAGCAGCTCGGGACAGGGCGGCGGTCAGCCCCAGCATTTT. Amino acid sequence: CASSSGQGGGQPQHF.